Sequencing of this T cell receptor beta chain was carried out in a study of shared clonotypes between healthy human individuals. Germline V gene sequence: CDR1 SGHRS, CDR2 YFSETQ. The CDR3 covers 14 residues. V shed 6 bases and J shed 4 bases, with 15 bases lying between them. Sequencing used immunoSEQ multiplex PCR; TCRdb keeps in-frame clones, though not all of them. The sample has over a million clones; 75% are singletons. Material: memory CD4+ T cells sorted from blood. As for subset: CD45RA-negative fraction. The source of this sequence is a man aged 18 to 29 in good health. The chain couples TRBV5-1 to TRBJ2-3; D remains ambiguous. CDR3 DNA sequence: TGCGCCAGCACTATGGGCTACTTGGCAGATACGCAGTATTTT. This encodes CASTMGYLADTQYF.